These 32 T cell receptor beta chains were all obtained from the same sample, sequenced in a study of T cells after yellow fever vaccination (dated by TCRdb to the late 2010s). The library was made by 5' RACE. TCRdb shows the sequencer as Illumina HiSeq 2500. In TCRdb, the public reads were trimmed at Q25 with fastp and aligned with MiXCR, with productive beta chains retained. Rows merge per CDR3 protein into single entries with the most common DNA and genes. This sample gives 300,000 to 400,000 distinct CDR3 sequences in total; around 8.1% of them show up just once. The ten largest clonotypes hold approximately 15% of the sample. The sample's treatment or condition label, decoded: live attenuated yellow fever vaccine strain. The input for sequencing was PBMCs, taken about 49 days after the first yellow fever vaccination. These receptors all come from a man aged 18 to 30 who received the YFV17D yellow fever vaccine.

This clonotype has at least ten counts. The V and J genes are TRBV10-3 and TRBJ1-5; D is perhaps TRBD1 (5 bases). Trimming stripped 0 bases from V and 5 bases from J, with 11 bases between. CDR3 size: 15 residues. From germline, CDR1 is ENHRY and CDR2 SYGVKD. This CDR3 is CAISESRGWHQPQHF. In nucleotides, the CDR3 is TGTGCCATCAGTGAGTCAAGGGGTTGGCATCAGCCCCAGCATTTT.

This clonotype was detected only a few times. The chain's CDR3 is CASSHGTSYLNQPQHF. CDR3 bases: TGCGCCAGCAGCCACGGGACATCATACCTAAATCAGCCCCAGCATTTT. V and J are TRBV4-1 and TRBJ1-5, with a tentative D call TRBD1 (6 bases). The CDR3 totals 16 residues. Germline lookup yields CDR1 MGHRA and CDR2 YSYEKL. The V end was cut by 3 bases, the J end by 4 bases, with 16 bases between.

This clonotype was counted only a few times. The rearrangement joins TRBV29-1 to TRBJ2-7; the D is unclear. Trimming removed 4 bases at V and 3 bases at J, with 4 bases between. The CDR3 contains 10 residues. The germline V gene encodes CDR1 SQVTM and CDR2 ANQGSEA. CDR3 residues: CSVADYEQYF. The CDR3 DNA is TGCAGCGTTGCCGACTACGAGCAGTACTTC.

The V gene is TRBV7-6, the J gene TRBJ1-5, with 8 bases that match TRBD1. V shed 5 bases, J shed 0 bases, and the junction held 6 bases outside the gene matches. CDR1 and CDR2 (germline): SGHVS, FNYEAQ. This CDR3 region has 16 residues. The CDR3 protein is CASSRGTGHSNQPQHF. CDR3 nucleotide sequence: TGTGCCAGCAGCCGCGGGACAGGTCATAGCAATCAGCCCCAGCATTTT.

This clonotype has only a few counts. The chain links TRBV5-1 to TRBJ2-1; 8 nucleotides match TRBD2. J was trimmed by 8 bases and V by 0 bases; bases with no gene match: 10. Germline V gives CDR1 SGHRS, CDR2 YFSETQ. The CDR3 totals 16 residues. CDR3 sequence reads: CASSLELGGARDEQFF. CDR3 nucleotides: TGCGCCAGCAGCTTGGAACTCGGGGGGGCAAGGGATGAGCAGTTCTTC.

In this sample, this clonotype turned up a few times. The rearrangement joins TRBV7-3 to TRBJ1-1; D not certain. The CDR3 is 15 residues long. V lost 1 base and J lost 4, with 13 bases in between. The germline V gene encodes CDR1 SGHTA and CDR2 FQGTGA. CDR3 region: CASSLNGVLGTEAFF. The CDR3 coding sequence is TGTGCCAGCAGCTTAAACGGGGTCTTGGGCACTGAAGCTTTCTTT.

This clonotype has a handful of counts. The chain has TRBV5-8 and TRBJ2-7; D ambiguous. Germline CDR1 and CDR2: SGHTS and YDEGEE. The CDR3 runs to 14 residues. V shed 0 bases and J shed 0 bases, with 7 bases lying between them. The CDR3 coding sequence is TGTGCCAGCAGCTTGGCCCCGTTCTCCTACGAGCAGTACTTC. Amino acids: CASSLAPFSYEQYF.

The chain employs TRBV7-9 and TRBJ1-1; D uncertain. This CDR3 contains 14 residues. V was shortened by 6 bases and J by 4 bases, with 15 bases between the two germline ends. Per the germline V gene, CDR1 is SEHNR and CDR2 is FQNEAQ (reference sequence). The CDR3 bases are TGTGCCAGCAGTCAGACGAGGGAGGTCACTGAAGCTTTCTTT. Translation: CASSQTREVTEAFF. Variable domain in full (rest from reference TRBV7-9 and TRBJ1-1): DTGVSQNPRHKITKRGQNVTFRCDPISEHNRLYWYRQTLGQGPEFLTYFQNEAQLEKSRLLSDRFSAERPKGSFSTLEIQRTEQGDSAMYLCASSQTREVTEAFFGQGTRLTVV.

The chain recombines TRBV6-1 with TRBJ2-5, with D perhaps TRBD1 or TRBD2 (5 bases each). Germline values: CDR1 MNHNS, CDR2 SASEGT. V lost 5 bases, J lost 5 bases, and 15 bases lay in between. The CDR3 runs to 14 residues. CDR3 sequence: CASSTRDGRETQYF. The DNA for the CDR3 is TGTGCCAGCAGTACACGGGACGGCAGGGAGACCCAGTACTTC.

This clonotype turned up a few times. The rearrangement uses TRBV27 and TRBJ2-2; the D gene is possibly TRBD1 (7 bases). The CDR3 is 14 residues long. Trimming took off 2 bases at V and 7 bases at J, with 11 bases between the two ends. Germline V CDR1 and CDR2: MNHEY, SMNVEV (reference sequence). The CDR3, as DNA: TGTGCCAGCAGTTTACGCAGGGGGGTCGGGGAGCTGTTTTTT. This encodes CASSLRRGVGELFF.

The chain employs TRBV7-6 and TRBJ2-7; 8 positions match TRBD2. Trimming at V came to 3 bases and at J to 1 base, leaving 2 bases not matched to a gene. The germline V gene has CDR1 SGHVS and CDR2 FNYEAQ. The CDR3 has 14 amino acids. The CDR3 spells CASSFGLASYEQYF. The CDR3 coding sequence is TGTGCCAGCAGCTTCGGACTAGCATCCTACGAGCAGTACTTC. The whole variable domain, filled in from reference TRBV7-6 and TRBJ2-7, reads GAGVSQSPRYKVTKRGQDVALRCDPISGHVSLYWYRQALGQGPEFLTYFNYEAQQDKSGLPNDRFSAERPEGSISTLTIQRTEQRDSAMYRCASSFGLASYEQYFGPGTRLTVT.

This clonotype was seen only a few times. The J gene is TRBJ2-3, the V gene TRBV10-3; tentatively, D is TRBD2 (5 bases). The germline V and J ends were trimmed by 4 bases and 0 bases, with 14 bases remaining between them. Per the germline V gene, CDR1 is ENHRY and CDR2 is SYGVKD. The CDR3 consists of 16 residues. CDR3 sequence (DNA): TGTGCCATCAGTGCGGCCGGAAAGCGGAGCACAGATACGCAGTATTTT. Translated, it gives CAISAAGKRSTDTQYF.

This clonotype was recorded a few times. The chain has TRBV19 and TRBJ2-3; 11 nucleotides line up with TRBD2. The CDR3 has 15 residues. Germline-derived CDR1 and CDR2 are LNHDA and SQIVND (reference sequence). After removal of 5 bases from V and 6 bases from J, the junction contained 7 bases not matched to a gene. The DNA for the CDR3 is TGTGCCAGTAGTTGGCCTAGCGGGGGGAAGGATACGCAGTATTTT. Its protein is CASSWPSGGKDTQYF. The complete variable domain, with remaining parts taken from reference TRBV19 and TRBJ2-3, reads DGGITQSPKYLFRKEGQNVTLSCEQNLNHDAMYWYRQDPGQGLRLIYYSQIVNDFQKGDIAEGYSVSREKKESFPLTVTSAQKNPTAFYLCASSWPSGGKDTQYFGPGTRLTVL.

The J gene is TRBJ2-1, the V gene TRBV20-1, with 10 bases identical to TRBD2. The junction had 9 bases not matched to a gene; V was cut back by 0 bases and J by 10 bases. The CDR3 has 15 residues. Germline values: CDR1 DFQATT, CDR2 SNEGSKA (reference sequence). DNA for the CDR3: TGCAGTGCTAGAGATAAAAGCGGGGGGGCCAGAGAGCAGTTCTTC. It specifies CSARDKSGGAREQFF.

The chain couples TRBV3-1 to TRBJ2-1; 7 nucleotides agree with TRBD1. Germline CDR1 reads LGHDT; CDR2 reads YNNKEL (reference sequence). The CDR3 is 14 residues long. Trimming took 6 bases from V and 4 from J; bases not matched to a gene: 6. In DNA form, the CDR3 reads TGTGCCAGCAGACACGGACAGGAGTACAATGAGCAGTTCTTC. This sequence encodes CASRHGQEYNEQFF.

This clonotype was seen a few times. The J gene is TRBJ2-5, the V gene TRBV12-3 or TRBV12-4; possibly TRBD2 for D (5 bases). The CDR3 loop spans 14 amino acids. Between the trimmed V and J ends, which lost 5 bases and 1 base, there was a span of 11 bases. CDR3 DNA: TGTGCCAGCAGTACACCGGGAACCCAAGAGACCCAGTACTTC. Translated, it gives CASSTPGTQETQYF.

This clonotype was seen only a few times. The rearrangement uses TRBV5-1 and TRBJ1-3, with TRBD1 identical over 8 bases. Germline trimming cut 3 bases from V and 0 bases from J; bases unmatched to any gene: 8. In germline, CDR1 is SGHRS, CDR2 YFSETQ. This CDR3 spans 17 amino acids. CDR3 nucleotide sequence: TGCGCCAGCAGCTCCTCCTGGACAGGGTCCTCTGGAAACACCATATATTTT. Residues: CASSSSWTGSSGNTIYF.

The J gene is TRBJ1-5, the V gene TRBV6-2 or TRBV6-3; D is ambiguous. Per the germline V gene, CDR1 is MNHEY and CDR2 is SVGEGT. The CDR3 totals 12 residues. Deletions cut 4 bases from V and 9 bases from J, with 10 bases between. As DNA, the CDR3 is TGTGCCAGCAGTTTACCGGAGGGGCCCCAGCATTTT. Its translation: CASSLPEGPQHF.

Only a few counts were recorded for this clonotype. The chain employs TRBV20-1 and TRBJ1-5; 10 nucleotides match TRBD1. CDR3 length: 15 amino acids. Unmatched junction bases numbered 9, after V lost 4 bases and J lost 6 bases. The germline CDR1 and CDR2 sequences are DFQATT and SNEGSKA (reference sequence). The CDR3 region has the DNA TGCAGTGCTATACCGGGACAGGGGAGTAGTCAGCCCCAGCATTTT. It codes for CSAIPGQGSSQPQHF.

DNA of the CDR3: TGTGCCAGCAGCCGGGATGCAGAAACTAATGAAAAACTGTTTTTT. Amino acids: CASSRDAETNEKLFF. This rearrangement joins TRBV7-9 to TRBJ1-4; D not resolved. The CDR3 runs 15 residues. V was clipped by 5 bases and J by 1 base, with 11 bases between them. Germline CDR1 reads SEHNR; CDR2 reads FQNEAQ (reference sequence).

There are a few counts of this clonotype. The chain employs TRBV5-4 and TRBJ2-1; tentatively, D is TRBD2 (6 bases). The germline V gene encodes CDR1 SGHNT and CDR2 YYREEE (reference sequence). Between the trimmed V and J ends, which lost 3 bases and 1 base, there was a span of 11 bases. This CDR3 spans 15 amino acids. The CDR3 sequence: CASSSNGGSYNEQFF. CDR3 nucleotide sequence: TGTGCCAGCAGCTCAAACGGGGGTTCCTACAATGAGCAGTTCTTC.

This clonotype was recorded at least ten times. V is TRBV5-1 and J is TRBJ2-1; TRBD2 aligns across 13 bases. V was clipped by 5 bases and J by 1 base; unmatched bases: 3. Germline CDR1 SGHRS, CDR2 YFSETQ. CDR3 size: 16 residues. The CDR3, as DNA: TGCGCCAGCAGGGCGACTAGCGGGGGGTCCTACAATGAGCAGTTCTTC. It is translated as CASRATSGGSYNEQFF.

This clonotype occurred a few times. The genes are TRBV21-1 and TRBJ2-7; the table assigns TRBD1, which was not confirmed against the DNA. TRBV21-1 is a known pseudogene. The CDR3 sequence is 14 residues long. CDR3 loop: CASTRQGHSYEQYV. DNA of the CDR3: TGTGCCAGCACCCGACAGGGACATTCCTACGAGCAGTACGTC.

In its sample, this clonotype was seen a few times. The chain combines TRBV7-9 with TRBJ2-3, with D possibly TRBD2 on 5 matching bases. The V gene lost 5 bases and the J gene lost 2 bases, with 14 bases spanning the gap. CDR1 and CDR2 (germline): SEHNR, FQNEAQ (reference sequence). This CDR3 region has 15 residues. The CDR3 sequence: CASSPGISHTDTQYF. In DNA form, the CDR3 reads TGTGCCAGCAGCCCGGGGATCTCTCACACAGATACGCAGTATTTT.

V usage is TRBV5-6 and J usage is TRBJ2-7; D is perhaps TRBD1 (5 bases). The CDR3 loop spans 14 amino acids. The V and J ends lost 1 base and 2 bases respectively, with 10 bases between them. The germline gives CDR1 SGHDT, CDR2 YYEEEE. Written as DNA, the CDR3 is TGTGCCAGCAGCTTGAGGGGAATACCCTACGAGCAGTACGTC. Translation: CASSLRGIPYEQYV.

The chain uses TRBV5-1 and TRBJ2-2; possible D gene TRBD1, 6 bases. CDR1 and CDR2 from the germline V gene are SGHRS and YFSETQ. Trimming removed 4 bases from V and 6 bases from J, with 13 bases in between. The CDR3 contains 14 residues. The CDR3 DNA reads as TGCGCCAGCAGCCCACAGGGTTCCTCCGGGGAGCTGTTTTTT. Translation: CASSPQGSSGELFF.

The sample holds a few counts of this clonotype. V usage is TRBV6-2 or TRBV6-3 and J usage is TRBJ1-1; no definite D call. CDR1 MNHEY and CDR2 SVGEGT come from the germline V gene. The CDR3 consists of 13 residues. V was trimmed by 2 bases and J by 0 bases, leaving 4 bases between them. This chain's CDR3 is CASSYRVNTEAFF. For the CDR3, the DNA is TGTGCCAGCAGTTACAGGGTGAACACTGAAGCTTTCTTT.

The rearrangement uses TRBV19 and TRBJ2-1; D might be TRBD2 (6 bases). The ends were cut back, 1 base at V and 6 bases at J, with 10 bases in the middle. Germline CDR1 and CDR2: LNHDA and SQIVND (reference sequence). The CDR3 runs 14 residues. CDR3 protein: CASSIGGGVNEQFF. The CDR3 coding sequence is TGTGCCAGTAGTATAGGGGGCGGGGTCAATGAGCAGTTCTTC.

This clonotype was recorded many times. The chain couples TRBV6-5 to TRBJ1-1; D is undetermined. The ends were cut back, 4 bases at V and 1 base at J, with 7 bases in the middle. This CDR3 contains 13 residues. CDR1 is MNHEY and CDR2 is SVGAGI in the germline V gene. The CDR3 DNA is TGTGCCAGCAGTTTGACACAGAACACTGAAGCTTTCTTT. Protein: CASSLTQNTEAFF.

V usage is TRBV20-1 and J usage is TRBJ2-7; D is unresolved. The CDR3 has 13 residues. Germline values: CDR1 DFQATT, CDR2 SNEGSKA (reference sequence). This chain's CDR3 is CSARGLVRTEQYV. DNA for the CDR3: TGCAGTGCCAGAGGATTGGTGCGGACCGAGCAGTACGTC.

V and J are TRBV5-1 and TRBJ2-5; 8 nucleotides align to TRBD1. Germline V gene lookup returns CDR1 SGHRS and CDR2 YFSETQ. There are 16 residues in the CDR3. Trimming took 3 bases from V and 7 from J; bases not matched to a gene: 14. CDR3 nucleotide sequence: TGCGCCAGCAGCTCGCCGGGACAGGACCCCTGGGGGACCCAGTACTTC. It encodes CASSSPGQDPWGTQYF.

This clonotype showed up many times. The chain uses TRBV7-2 and TRBJ2-5; TRBD2 agrees at 15 bases. This CDR3 contains 15 residues. Germline V gene sequence: CDR1 SGHTA, CDR2 FQGNSA. J was trimmed by 5 bases and V by 4 bases; bases with no gene match: 2. CDR3 nucleotides: TGTGCCAGCAGCTGGACTAGCGGGGGGGCGGAGACCCAGTACTTC. It codes for CASSWTSGGAETQYF.